This T cell receptor (beta chain) was observed in a study of shared clonotypes between healthy human individuals. Measured with immunoSEQ multiplex PCR; TCRdb has only the in-frame clones, and not every one. Among millions of clones, approximately 94% were seen once, and the ten largest hold 0.9% to 1.3%. Selected positively for CCR7 and CD45RO-negative, naive CD8 cells excluded terminally differentiated effector memory CD45RA+ cells. Deletions cut 7 bases from V and 6 bases from J, with 19 bases between. The CDR3 loop spans 14 amino acids. In germline, CDR1 is LNHDA, CDR2 SQIVND (reference sequence).

V usage is TRBV19 and J usage is TRBJ2-7, with D maybe TRBD1 (6 bases). The TCR originated in a man younger than 30 in good health. Sequenced input: naive CD8+ T cells sorted from blood. DNA for the CDR3: TGTGCCAGTAAGGGCCAGGGGATACAGGCCGAGCAGTACTTC. Its translation is CASKGQGIQAEQYF.